One and the same sample provided the 21 T cell receptor beta chains below, sequenced in a study of blood T cell repertoires in COVID-19. The table came from immunoSEQ multiplex PCR; TCRdb's copy has only in-frame clones and leaves some out. The sample carries 95,000 to 150,000 clones, roughly 89% recorded once. Sequenced sample: PBMCs or T cells enriched from blood (not recorded which). The source is a woman in her 30s who had recovered from COVID-19.

The genes are TRBV11-2 and TRBJ1-2, with D perhaps TRBD1 (5 bases). CDR1 SGHAT and CDR2 FQNNGV come from the germline V gene. CDR3 size: 14 residues. Trimming removed 0 bases from V and 7 bases from J, with 12 bases in between. CDR3 sequence (DNA): TGTGCCAGCAGCTTAGATCCGGCCGGGGGTGGCTACACCTTC. Translation: CASSLDPAGGGYTF. The full variable domain, in which reference TRBV11-2 and TRBJ1-2 provide the parts outside the CDR3, is EAGVAQSPRYKIIEKRQSVAFWCNPISGHATLYWYQQILGQGPKLLIQFQNNGVVDDSQLPKDRFSAERLKGVDSTLKIQPAKLEDSAVYLCASSLDPAGGGYTFGSGTRLTVV.

This rearrangement joins TRBV7-9 to TRBJ2-7, with TRBD1 matching 7 bases. V lost 8 bases and J lost 4; bases outside the gene matches: 8. The CDR3 contains 13 residues. Germline V gives CDR1 SEHNR, CDR2 FQNEAQ (reference sequence). In DNA form, the CDR3 reads TGTGCCAGCCGAACAGGGGATCTTTACGAGCAGTACTTC. It is translated as CASRTGDLYEQYF.

This clone is a singleton in its sample. The chain employs TRBV5-6 and TRBJ1-4; the match to TRBD1 covers 7 bases. Germline assignment: CDR1 SGHDT and CDR2 YYEEEE. This CDR3 spans 14 amino acids. Unmatched junction bases numbered 8, after V lost 4 bases and J lost 8 bases. As DNA, the CDR3 is TGTGCCAGCAGCCTCTTGACAGGGTACGAAAAACTGTTTTTT. It yields the protein CASSLLTGYEKLFF.

The V call is TRBV7-2, the J call TRBJ2-6; no definite D call. Trimming left V 1 base short and J 1 base short, with 8 bases between. Germline CDR1 and CDR2: SGHTA and FQGNSA. The CDR3 extends over 16 amino acids. The CDR3 loop is CASSLVSGSGANVLTF. CDR3 DNA: TGTGCCAGCAGCTTAGTTTCAGGATCTGGGGCCAACGTCCTGACTTTC.

V gene TRBV4-3 combines with J gene TRBJ2-7; D uncertain. CDR3 length equals 13 residues. Trimming shortened V by 0 bases and J by 1 base, and 4 bases separated the two germline ends. Germline CDR1 reads LGHNA; CDR2 reads YSLEER. In DNA form, the CDR3 reads TGCGCCAGCAGCCAAGAGAGATCCTACGAGCAGTACTTC. Its protein is CASSQERSYEQYF.

The CDR3 region is CASTVAPDKNIQYF. CDR3 DNA: TGTGCCAGCACCGTCGCCCCAGACAAAAACATTCAGTACTTC. The chain joins TRBV7-8 to TRBJ2-4; D ambiguous. The V gene lost 7 bases and the J gene lost 3 bases, with 13 bases spanning the gap. This CDR3 is built from 14 residues. The germline gives CDR1 SGHVS, CDR2 FQNEAQ.

The chain combines TRBV7-2 with TRBJ2-7; 14 nucleotides agree with TRBD2. CDR3 size: 15 residues. Trimming at V came to 5 bases and at J to 4 bases, leaving 4 bases not matched to a gene. The germline gives CDR1 SGHTA, CDR2 FQGNSA. The CDR3 region has the DNA TGTGCCAGCAGCCGTAGACTAGCGGGAGGGTACGAGCAGTACTTC. Encoded protein: CASSRRLAGGYEQYF.

The V call is TRBV11-2, the J call TRBJ2-7; 8 nucleotides agree with TRBD2. Per germline, CDR1 SGHAT and CDR2 FQNNGV. This CDR3 comprises 17 residues. The ends lost 2 bases at V and 0 bases at J; junction bases unmatched: 9. The CDR3 loop reads CASSLLTGGPSSYEQYF. CDR3 coding DNA: TGTGCCAGCAGCTTATTAACGGGAGGGCCGAGCTCCTACGAGCAGTACTTC.

J is TRBJ2-2 and V is TRBV7-9, with 11 nucleotides matching TRBD2. The V and J ends lost 5 bases and 1 base, in that order; junction bases with no gene match: 9. Germline lookup yields CDR1 SEHNR and CDR2 FQNEAQ (reference sequence). This CDR3 contains 18 residues. The CDR3 spells CASSLGTSGKLNTGELFF. The CDR3 region has the DNA TGTGCCAGCAGCCTCGGGACTAGCGGAAAACTGAACACCGGGGAGCTGTTTTTT.

This sequence joins TRBV7-2 and TRBJ2-7; tentatively, D is TRBD1 (6 bases). Germline assignment: CDR1 SGHTA and CDR2 FQGNSA. V lost 2 bases and J 3 bases, leaving 17 bases between the germline ends. The CDR3 has 16 amino acids. The CDR3 spells CASSLLTGISGYEQYF. The CDR3 DNA reads TGTGCCAGCAGCTTATTAACAGGGATAAGCGGCTACGAGCAGTACTTC.

The chain combines TRBV7-9 with TRBJ2-7; perhaps TRBD1 as D (6 bases). Germline V lookup: CDR1 SEHNR, CDR2 FQNEAQ (reference sequence). The V end was cut by 4 bases, the J end by 3 bases, with 13 bases between. The CDR3 is 14 amino acids. The CDR3 loop reads CASSSPGHLYEQYF. Written as DNA, the CDR3 is TGTGCCAGCAGCTCACCGGGACACCTCTACGAGCAGTACTTC.

The J gene is TRBJ1-2, the V gene TRBV24-1; D is unclear. Looked up from germline, CDR1 is KGHDR and CDR2 is SFDVKD. The ends were cut back, 2 bases at V and 5 bases at J, with 5 bases in the middle. CDR3 length: 12 residues. Here the CDR3 reads CATSDYSYGYTF. The CDR3 region has the DNA TGTGCCACCAGTGATTATAGTTATGGCTACACCTTC.

The chain couples TRBV7-2 to TRBJ1-1, with D maybe TRBD1 (5 bases). This CDR3 comprises 17 residues. Germline V CDR1 and CDR2: SGHTA, FQGNSA. V dropped 2 bases and J dropped 2 bases, with 18 bases sitting between them. The CDR3 loop is CASSLYPAGRGNTEAFF. For the CDR3, the DNA is TGTGCCAGCAGCTTATATCCGGCAGGTAGGGGCAACACTGAAGCTTTCTTT. Full variable domain (rest looked up from reference TRBV7-2 and TRBJ1-1): GAGVSQSPSNKVTEKGKDVELRCDPISGHTALYWYRQSLGQGLEFLIYFQGNSAPDKSGLPSDRFSAERTGGSVSTLTIQRTQQEDSAVYLCASSLYPAGRGNTEAFFGQGTRLTVV.

This chain uses TRBV7-2 with TRBJ2-5, with a possible D match to TRBD2 (7 bases). The CDR3 covers 15 residues. With 2 bases removed from V and 5 bases from J, the gap between germline ends came to 15 bases. CDR1 is SGHTA, CDR2 FQGNSA, per germline. CDR3 in amino acids: CASSLSWTRGETQYF. CDR3 nucleotides: TGTGCCAGCAGCTTATCATGGACTAGGGGGGAGACCCAGTACTTC.

The chain joins TRBV6-6 to TRBJ1-1; D uncertain. The V gene's germline CDR1 is MNHNY and CDR2 SVGAGI (reference sequence). This CDR3 comprises 13 residues. Trimming stripped 6 bases from V and 7 bases from J, with 15 bases between. CDR3 coding DNA: TGTGCCAGCAGCCATACTAACGGGGATGAAGCTTTCTTT. The encoded protein is CASSHTNGDEAFF.

V is TRBV11-2 and J is TRBJ1-1; no definite D call. Trimming left V 0 bases short and J 4 bases short, with 6 bases between. The CDR3 runs to 13 residues. Germline CDR1 SGHAT, CDR2 FQNNGV. CDR3 sequence reads: CASSLDLFTEAFF. CDR3 coding DNA: TGTGCCAGCAGCTTAGACCTCTTCACTGAAGCTTTCTTT.

The chain carries TRBV5-4 and TRBJ2-5, with D possibly matching TRBD2 (6 bases). V was shortened by 4 bases and J by 3 bases, with 13 bases between the two germline ends. The germline CDR1 and CDR2 sequences are SGHNT and YYREEE (reference sequence). The CDR3 spans 14 residues. In DNA, the CDR3 is TGTGCCAGCAGCAGGGGAACGGGAGAAGAGACCCAGTACTTC. Its protein is CASSRGTGEETQYF.

The chain recombines TRBV30 with TRBJ1-6; possibly TRBD1 for D (6 bases). This CDR3 spans 14 amino acids. Germline CDR1 GTSNPN, CDR2 SVGIG (reference sequence). Trimming took off 2 bases at V and 6 bases at J, with 11 bases between the two ends. The CDR3 DNA follows: TGTGCCTGGAGTTCAGGACAGAGTAATTCACCCCTCCACTTT. This translates into CAWSSGQSNSPLHF.

The DNA of the CDR3 is TGTGCCAGCAGTGAAGACAGGGCAACTAATGAAAAACTGTTTTTT. Amino acids: CASSEDRATNEKLFF. V is TRBV2 and J is TRBJ1-4; D is perhaps TRBD1 (6 bases). The CDR3 is 15 residues long. CDR1 is SNHLY, CDR2 FYNNEI, per germline. The germline V and J ends were trimmed by 1 base and 0 bases, with 6 bases remaining between them.

The V call is TRBV7-3, the J call TRBJ2-1; 7 bases line up with TRBD2. The CDR3 covers 16 residues. V was clipped by 5 bases and J by 3 bases; unmatched bases: 10. Germline V gene lookup returns CDR1 SGHTA and CDR2 FQGTGA. CDR3 residues: CASSPQRLANYNEQFF. Written as DNA, the CDR3 is TGTGCCAGCAGCCCACAGCGACTAGCTAACTACAATGAGCAGTTCTTC.

The chain is built from TRBV5-4 and TRBJ2-5; 8 positions match TRBD2. CDR3 length: 15 amino acids. Germline trimming cut 4 bases from V and 6 bases from J; bases unmatched to any gene: 11. CDR1 and CDR2 (germline): SGHNT, YYREEE (reference sequence). The CDR3 loop is CASSRPGLVEKTQYF. The CDR3, as DNA: TGTGCCAGCAGCCGGCCGGGACTAGTGGAAAAGACCCAGTACTTC. The full variable domain, completed using reference TRBV5-4 and TRBJ2-5, is ETGVTQSPTHLIKTRGQQVTLRCSSQSGHNTVSWYQQALGQGPQFIFQYYREEENGRGNFPPRFSGLQFPNYSSELNVNALELDDSALYLCASSRPGLVEKTQYFGPGTRLLVL.